The sequence of this TCR beta chain was determined in a study of T cells in localized non-small cell lung cancer. The table came from immunoSEQ multiplex PCR; TCRdb's copy has only in-frame clones and leaves some out. The table includes around 91,000 clones, roughly 86% detected once. The trim removed 1 base at V and 3 bases at J, leaving 3 bases unmatched. Germline values: CDR1 LNHNV, CDR2 YYDKDF (reference sequence). The CDR3 loop spans 16 amino acids. Here the sequenced sample was peripheral blood, taken before any cancer treatment. The origin of this receptor is a man aged 35-69 years with stage I squamous cell lung carcinoma. The chain is built from TRBV15 and TRBJ1-5; 10 bases are a match to TRBD1. The CDR3 region is CATSRVGQGINQPQHF. Written as DNA, the CDR3 is TGTGCCACCAGCAGAGTGGGACAGGGGATCAATCAGCCCCAGCATTTT.